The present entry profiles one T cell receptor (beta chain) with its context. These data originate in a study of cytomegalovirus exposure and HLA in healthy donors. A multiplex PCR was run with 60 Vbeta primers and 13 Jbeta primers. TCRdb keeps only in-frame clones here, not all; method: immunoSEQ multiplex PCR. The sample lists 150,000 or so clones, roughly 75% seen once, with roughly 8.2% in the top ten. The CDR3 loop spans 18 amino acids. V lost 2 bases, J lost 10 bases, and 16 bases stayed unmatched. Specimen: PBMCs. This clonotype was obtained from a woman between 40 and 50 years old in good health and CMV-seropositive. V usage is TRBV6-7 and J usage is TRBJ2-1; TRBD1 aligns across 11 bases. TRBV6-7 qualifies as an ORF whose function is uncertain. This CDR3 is CASSYQDRGLNQRQEQFF. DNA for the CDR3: TGTGCCAGCAGTTACCAGGACAGGGGGCTAAATCAGCGTCAAGAGCAGTTCTTC.